This TCR beta chain was identified in a study of blood T cell repertoires in COVID-19. Study-wide background: Samples representing acute and convalescent COVID-19 were sourced from the United States, Italy and Spain.

Participants had their cohort set by participant-reported clinical history. Cohort 3 donors counted as recovered after two negative PCRs, clearance, or resolved symptoms. V lost 3 bases, J lost 0 bases, and 7 bases stayed unmatched. The CDR3 is made up of 17 amino acids. Per the germline V gene, CDR1 is KGHDR and CDR2 is SFDVKD. Authors' processing steps: Counts of nucleated cells, estimated from reference gene primer amplification, were obtained. TCRdb's table, derived via immunoSEQ multiplex PCR, lists solely in-frame clones and lacks some. V and J calls and clone size come straight from that table; D and trimming were deduced from the DNA. The sample lists 350,000 to 400,000 clones, around 91% occurring once.

V is TRBV24-1 and J is TRBJ2-1; 7 bases are a match to TRBD1. The clonotype was recovered from a man younger than 35 who had recovered from COVID-19. Specimen: PBMCs or T cells enriched from blood (not recorded which). The CDR3 loop reads CATSDGSGTVSYNEQFF. CDR3 nucleotides: TGTGCCACCAGTGATGGATCTGGGACAGTCTCCTACAATGAGCAGTTCTTC.